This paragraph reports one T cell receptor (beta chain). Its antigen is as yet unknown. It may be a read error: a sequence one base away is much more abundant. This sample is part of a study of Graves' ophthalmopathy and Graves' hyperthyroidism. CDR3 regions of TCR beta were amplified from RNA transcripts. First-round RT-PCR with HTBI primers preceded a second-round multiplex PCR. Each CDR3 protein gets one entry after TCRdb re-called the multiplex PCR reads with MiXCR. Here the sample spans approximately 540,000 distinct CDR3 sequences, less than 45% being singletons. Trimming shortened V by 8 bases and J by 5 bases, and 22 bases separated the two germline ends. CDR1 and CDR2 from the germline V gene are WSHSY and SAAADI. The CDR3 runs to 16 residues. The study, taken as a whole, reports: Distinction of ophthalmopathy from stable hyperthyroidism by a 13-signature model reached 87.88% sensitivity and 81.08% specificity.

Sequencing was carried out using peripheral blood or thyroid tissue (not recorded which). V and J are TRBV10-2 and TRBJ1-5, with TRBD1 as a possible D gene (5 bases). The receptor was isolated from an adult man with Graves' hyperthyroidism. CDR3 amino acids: CASGGEPLRQHQPQHF. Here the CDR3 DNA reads TGCGCCAGCGGGGGGGAGCCTCTAAGACAGCATCAGCCCCAGCATTTT.